This T cell receptor beta chain was sequenced for a study of memory B cells and T cells in multiple sclerosis (dated by TCRdb to the late 2010s). Concerning the study at large: The study compared TCR beta repertoires of autoproliferating peripheral T cells with brain lesion-infiltrating T cells in multiple sclerosis patients. A couple of multiple sclerosis patients, for whom either brain lesions at autopsy or brain-infiltrating cells from biopsy were available, were included in TCR sequencing.

TCRbeta CDR3 regions were amplified from extracted genomic DNA using the immunoSEQ Platform. The immunoSEQ assay used multiplex PCR together with high-throughput sequencing and a bioinformatics pipeline from the vendor. Processing in the source paper ran as follows. Non-productive sequences and CDR3s shorter than 4 amino acids were removed, and clonotype frequencies were recalculated per sample. Shared clonotypes were identified in immunoSEQ Analyzer 2.0 as identical CDR3 amino acid, V gene and J gene sequences. Repertoire overlap was normalized by dividing shared clonotype counts by the product of both clone-set sizes, with the result scaled by 1000 into arbitrary units. This immuneACCESS table, as held by TCRdb, lists in-frame sequences with V and J called but not all clones. Of the missing ones, under half trace to an unresolved V gene in checked studies; the others have no known cause. V and J calls and clone size come straight from that table; D and trimming were deduced from the DNA. This sample has several thousand clones in its table, and around 50% of those were observed once. Together, the top ten hold 30% to 35% of the sample.

As to this clone: Its recognized antigen is unknown. No much larger clone is present one base from it, and per-base qualities are unavailable.

The research as a whole found: Because clone-set sizes differed between compartments, counts of shared clonotypes were influenced and normalization was required.

V is pruned by 5 bases and J by 0 bases, leaving 4 bases of the junction without a gene match. Measured from the cysteine to the phenylalanine, the CDR3 is 14 residues long. The entry retains the CDR3 DNA only, 42 bases that are in frame from base 1. The germline V gene encodes CDR1 MNHEY and CDR2 SVGAGI. Before use, PBMCs were isolated by Ficoll density gradient centrifugation and cryopreserved. The receptor comes from a human donor with multiple sclerosis. The rearranged chain carries TRBV6-5 and TRBJ2-7; 7 junctional bases match TRBD1. Sequenced material: memory (CD45RO+) CD8+ T cells from blood. Reading the label with the study, this specimen's cell subset or site is: CD45RO+ memory T cells sorted from peripheral blood. The DNA reads as follows: TGTGCCAGCAGTGAAGGGGACAGCTCCTACGAGCAGTACTTC. Its product reads: CASSEGDSSYEQYF.